The clone carrying this T cell receptor (beta chain) has just a few counts. This sample is part of a study of cytomegalovirus exposure and HLA in healthy donors. This PCR relied on a set of 60 Vbeta primers and 13 Jbeta primers. Study processing details: Tens of millions of unique TCR beta chains, some 9.9 million of them shared, were counted by a later analysis. Assay used: immunoSEQ multiplex PCR; TCRdb lists only in-frame clones, some missing. The V and J calls and clone size were taken over from that table, and D and trimming were inferred from the DNA. There are about 150,000 clones in the sample; over 75% occur only once, and around 6% lies in the top ten. The CDR3 contains 18 residues. Germline V gene data show CDR1 as SEHNR and CDR2 as FQNEAQ (reference sequence). V shed 0 bases and J 4 bases; nucleotides not matched to a gene: 10.

The sequence was collected from a middle-aged woman in good health and CMV-seropositive. This chain connects TRBV7-9 to TRBJ2-1, with 9 bases lining up with TRBD2. Sequenced: PBMCs. In DNA form, the CDR3 reads TGTGCCAGCAGCTTAGCGCGTTCTCTAGCGGGAATGTACAATGAGCAGTTCTTC. As protein: CASSLARSLAGMYNEQFF.